This is a list of T cell receptor beta chains from one sample in a study of cytomegalovirus exposure and HLA in healthy donors. The data were produced by immunoSEQ multiplex PCR, yet TCRdb's version contains in-frame clones alone and is incomplete. The sample shows some 130,000 clones, and around 1.6% sits with its ten largest clones. The specimen was PBMCs. Receptors originate from a woman aged 35 to 49 in good health and CMV-seropositive. Each CDR3 is given with its conserved first and last residue. A D gene is named only where the DNA matches it firmly.

D gene | J gene | V gene | CDR3 DNA | CDR3 protein
TRBD1 | TRBJ1-4 | TRBV7-8 | TGTGCCAGCAGCTCAAGACAGGGGGCAGGGACTAATGAAAAACTGTTTTTT | CASSSRQGAGTNEKLFF
TRBD2 | TRBJ2-5 | TRBV6-1 | TGTGCCAGCAAAGAGACTAGCGGGACCCAGTACTTC | CASKETSGTQYF
- | TRBJ1-5 | TRBV30 | TGTGCCTGGAGTCCCCCTCCGGCGGGGAATCAGCCCCAGCATTTT | CAWSPPPAGNQPQHF
TRBD1 | TRBJ2-7 | TRBV30 | TGTGCCTGGAGTGTACTAGGACAGGGGGTCGGCGAGCAGTACTTC | CAWSVLGQGVGEQYF
- | TRBJ2-7 | TRBV28 | TGTGCCTCCAGCATCGGGATGCACTACGAGCAGTACTTC | CASSIGMHYEQYF
- | TRBJ2-7 | TRBV5-5 | - | CASSLAGLRAGGYEQYF
- | TRBJ2-7 | TRBV4-1 | TGCGCCAGCAGCCCCCTCCAGGAGACAGATACCTACGAGCAGTACTTC | CASSPLQETDTYEQYF
TRBD2 | TRBJ2-1 | TRBV10-1 | TGCGCCAGCAGTGAAAGCAGCGGGAGGGCCCGCGAGCAGTTCTTC | CASSESSGRAREQFF
TRBD1 | TRBJ2-7 | TRBV5-6 | TGTGCCAGCAGCCCAGGACAGGGGTCCTCCTACGAGCAGTACTTC | CASSPGQGSSYEQYF
TRBD1 | TRBJ1-1 | TRBV9 | TGTGCCAGCAGCGAGGAGGGGCGACAGGGGAGCACTGAAGCTTTCTTT | CASSEEGRQGSTEAFF
TRBD1 | TRBJ2-7 | TRBV6-5 | TGTGCCAGCAGTCTTGGACAGGGGGCCTACGAGCAGTACTTC | CASSLGQGAYEQYF
- | TRBJ2-3 | TRBV7-6 | TGTGCCAGCAGCTTAGGGGGGTCCCTGGGGGCGGATACGCAGTATTTT | CASSLGGSLGADTQYF
TRBD2 | TRBJ2-1 | TRBV27 | TGTGCCAGCAGTGCGATGACTAGCGGGAGGGCTAACAATGAGCAGTTCTTC | CASSAMTSGRANNEQFF
- | TRBJ1-1 | TRBV11-3 | TGTGCCAGCAGCTTGGGGGGGCAGAGTACTGAAGCTTTCTTT | CASSLGGQSTEAFF
TRBD1 | TRBJ1-2 | TRBV7-9 | TGTGCCAGCAGCCGGCTAGGGACAGGAATCTATGGCTACACCTTC | CASSRLGTGIYGYTF
- | TRBJ2-2 | TRBV5-1 | TGCGCCAGCAGCTTGAGCCAAGGCGGTACCGGGGAGCTGTTTTTT | CASSLSQGGTGELFF
TRBD1 | TRBJ2-7 | TRBV7-9 | TGTGCCAGCAGCACATTTGCGGGACAGGGAATCTACGAGCAGTACTTC | CASSTFAGQGIYEQYF
- | TRBJ2-3 | TRBV10-2 | TGCGCCAGCAGACCCCACCAGGAACGCACAGATACGCAGTATTTT | CASRPHQERTDTQYF
TRBD1 | TRBJ2-7 | TRBV25-1 | TGTGCCAGCAGTGGGGACAGTAGCTACGAGCAGTACTTC | CASSGDSSYEQYF
- | TRBJ2-1 | TRBV7-8 | TGTGCCAGCAGCATAGGGCGGGGCACCTACAATGAGCAGTTCTTC | CASSIGRGTYNEQFF
- | TRBJ2-1 | TRBV28 | TGTGCCAGCAGTTTAGTCGCGGAGCACTACAATGAGCAGTTCTTC | CASSLVAEHYNEQFF
- | TRBJ1-1 | TRBV9 | TGTGCCAGCAGTAACCAGGGATTTGAAGCTTTCTTT | CASSNQGFEAFF
- | TRBJ2-4 | TRBV4-3 | TGCGCCAGCAGCCAAGATCTGGGCGCAAACATTCAGTACTTC | CASSQDLGANIQYF
- | TRBJ1-4 | TRBV28 | TGTGCCAGCAGCCTGGGGGGGGCTAATGAAAAACTGTTTTTT | CASSLGGANEKLFF
- | TRBJ1-1 | TRBV9 | TGTGCCAGCAGCGCAAGGTTAACAGTCGATGAAGCTTTCTTT | CASSARLTVDEAFF
- | TRBJ1-1 | TRBV25-1 | TGTGCCAGCCGAAAACAGGTTGGCACTGAAGCTTTCTTT | CASRKQVGTEAFF
TRBD2 | TRBJ2-7 | TRBV9 | TGTGCCAGCAGCGCTGGGACTAGCCCGCTCTACGAGCAGTACTTC | CASSAGTSPLYEQYF
TRBD2 | TRBJ2-7 | TRBV9 | TGTGCCAGCAGCGCCATAGGGACTAGCGGGAGTCGCGAGCAGTACTTC | CASSAIGTSGSREQYF
TRBD2 | TRBJ2-7 | TRBV13 | TGTGCCAGCAGCGGAAACGCCGGACTAGCGGGAGACCAGCAGTACTTC | CASSGNAGLAGDQQYF
- | TRBJ1-2 | TRBV27 | TGTGCCAGCGGCTCAGTCCAGGGGTGGGGTGGCTACACCTTC | CASGSVQGWGGYTF
- | TRBJ2-5 | TRBV19 | TGTGCCAGTAGTCAACAGGGCTTCGAGACCCAGTACTTC | CASSQQGFETQYF
TRBD2 | TRBJ2-2 | TRBV5-4 | TGTGCCAGCAGCGTCGGGACTAGCGGGATCGGTTTAATATCCGGGGAGCTGTTTTTT | CASSVGTSGIGLISGELFF
- | TRBJ1-4 | TRBV21-1 | TGTGCCAGCAGCAAATGCGGAAGGGAAAAACTGTTTTTT | CASSKCGREKLFF
- | TRBJ2-5 | TRBV7-8 | TGTGCCAGCAGCTTAATTGGGGAGCAGACCCAGTACTTC | CASSLIGEQTQYF
- | TRBJ1-4 | TRBV19 | TGTGCCAGCTCGACCGAACCGGGGGAAAAACTGTTTTTT | CASSTEPGEKLFF
- | TRBJ2-2 | TRBV28 | TGTGCCAGCAGTCCGCCACCTGACTGGTACACCGGGGAGCTGTTTTTT | CASSPPPDWYTGELFF
- | TRBJ1-2 | TRBV5-4 | TGTGCCAGCAGCCAACCCAGGGGTACTAACTATGGCTACACCTTC | CASSQPRGTNYGYTF
- | TRBJ2-5 | TRBV7-2 | TGTGCCAGCGCCATTGGGCAGGGGAAGACCCAGTACTTC | CASAIGQGKTQYF
- | TRBJ2-2 | TRBV18 | TGTGCCAGCTCACCAATCAGGGGTCGGAATGGGGCCGGGGAGCTGTTTTTT | CASSPIRGRNGAGELFF
- | TRBJ2-1 | TRBV5-8 | TGTGCCAGCAGCCAATTTACTAGCTCTGAGCAGTTCTTC | CASSQFTSSEQFF
TRBD1 | TRBJ1-3 | TRBV4-3 | TGCGCCAGCAGCCAAGGGACAGGTGGAAACACCATATATTTT | CASSQGTGGNTIYF
TRBD2 | TRBJ2-3 | TRBV7-9 | TGTGCCAGCAGCTTAGACACCGGGGGGGACACGCAGTATTTT | CASSLDTGGDTQYF
- | TRBJ1-1 | TRBV5-1 | TGCGCCAGCAGCCTGGACAGAAACACTGAAGCTTTCTTT | CASSLDRNTEAFF
- | TRBJ1-4 | TRBV19 | TGTGCCAGTAGTTATCGGCAGGGGATCACTAATGAAAAACTGTTTTTT | CASSYRQGITNEKLFF
- | TRBJ1-6 | TRBV7-9 | TGTGCCAGCAGCGAGAGAACGGGTTCACCCCTCCACTTT | CASSERTGSPLHF
TRBD1 | TRBJ2-5 | TRBV18 | TGTGCCAGCTCCTCGACCTTGGGGAGACAGGGACGCCAAGAGACCCAGTACTTC | CASSSTLGRQGRQETQYF
- | TRBJ1-2 | TRBV2 | TGTGCCAGCATGAAGGGGGTAGATGGCTACACCTTC | CASMKGVDGYTF
- | TRBJ2-7 | TRBV6-5 | TGTGCCAGCAAGCTTCCGGGCTCCTACGAGCAGTACTTC | CASKLPGSYEQYF
TRBD1 | TRBJ2-2 | TRBV6-5 | TGTGCCAGCAGTACGGGACAGGTGGCCGGGGAGCTGTTTTTT | CASSTGQVAGELFF
- | TRBJ1-5 | TRBV14 | TGTGCCAGCAGCCAGGCGGGTAATCAGCCCCAGCATTTT | CASSQAGNQPQHF